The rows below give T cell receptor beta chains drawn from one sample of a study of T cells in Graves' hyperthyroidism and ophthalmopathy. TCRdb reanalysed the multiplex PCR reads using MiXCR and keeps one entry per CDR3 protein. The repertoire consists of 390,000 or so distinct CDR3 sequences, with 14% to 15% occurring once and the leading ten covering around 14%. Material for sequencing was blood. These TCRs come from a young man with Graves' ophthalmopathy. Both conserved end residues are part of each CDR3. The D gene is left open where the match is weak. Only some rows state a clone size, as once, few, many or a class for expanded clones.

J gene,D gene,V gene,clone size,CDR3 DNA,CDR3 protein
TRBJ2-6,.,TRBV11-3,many,TGTGCCAGCAGCTTAGAGGGGCCGGCTGGGGCCAACGTCCTGACTTTC,CASSLEGPAGANVLTF
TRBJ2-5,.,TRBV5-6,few,TGTGCCAGCAGCTTGTTGGGGGAGGGGGTGCCGGGGGAGACCCAGTACTTC,CASSLLGEGVPGETQYF
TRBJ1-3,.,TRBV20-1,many,TGCAGTGCCACAACCGCGTCCGGGGGTAGAGGAAACACCATATATTTT,CSATTASGGRGNTIYF
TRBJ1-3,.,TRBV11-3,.,TGTGCCAGCAGCTTACCTGACACGTACTCTGGAAACACCATATATTTT,CASSLPDTYSGNTIYF
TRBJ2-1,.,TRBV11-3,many,TGTGCCAGCAGCTTAGATAGCGGCCAGTACCGGGTTGAGCAGTTCTTC,CASSLDSGQYRVEQFF
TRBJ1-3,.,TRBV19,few,TGTGCCAGTAGGGTACGGGGGCCTGGAAACACCATATATTTT,CASRVRGPGNTIYF
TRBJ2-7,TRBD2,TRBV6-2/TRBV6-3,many,TGTGCCAGCAGTTATACCGGGGCGGGAGTAATCGACGAGCAGTACTTC,CASSYTGAGVIDEQYF
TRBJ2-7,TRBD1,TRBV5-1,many,TGCGCCAGCAGCTCGGACAGGCTCTATTGGGAGCAGTACTTC,CASSSDRLYWEQYF
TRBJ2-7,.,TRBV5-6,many,TGTGCCAGCAGCTTCCTGGGGGGCCTTGACTACGAGCAGTACTTC,CASSFLGGLDYEQYF
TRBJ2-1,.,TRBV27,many,TGTGCCAGCAGTTCTCTGTCTTACTACAATGAGCAGTTCTTC,CASSSLSYYNEQFF
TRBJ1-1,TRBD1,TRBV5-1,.,TGCGCCAGCGGCACAGGACAGGGAGGTAACACTGAAGCTTTCTTT,CASGTGQGGNTEAFF
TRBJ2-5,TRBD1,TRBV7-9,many,TGTGCCAGCAGCCTAGACAGGGGAGAAGAGACCCAGTACTTC,CASSLDRGEETQYF
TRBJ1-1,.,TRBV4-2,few,TGTGCCAGCAGCCAAGGGGAAAACGGGGCCAGAACCACTGAAGCTTTCTTT,CASSQGENGARTTEAFF
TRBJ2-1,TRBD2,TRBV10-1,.,TGCGCCAGCATTACCGGGACTAGCGGGAGTTATGAGCAGTTCTTC,CASITGTSGSYEQFF
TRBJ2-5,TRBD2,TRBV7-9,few,TGTGCCAGCAGCGTAGCGGGGATGGCCCTGGAGACCCAGTACTTC,CASSVAGMALETQYF
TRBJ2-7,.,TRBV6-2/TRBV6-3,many,TGTGCCAGCAGTTGGACCCCTACCTACGAGCAGTACTTC,CASSWTPTYEQYF
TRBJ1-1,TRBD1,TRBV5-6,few,TGTGCCAGCAGCTTTGAACAGGGGGTTTCCACTGAAGCTTTCTTT,CASSFEQGVSTEAFF
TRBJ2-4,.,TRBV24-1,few,TGTGCCACCAGTGAGCGGACAGCCGCCAAAAACATTCAGTACTTC,CATSERTAAKNIQYF
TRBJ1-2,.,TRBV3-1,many,TGTGCCAGCAGCTCCACGGACCCACTGTTCGGGGCTAACTATGGCTACACCTTC,CASSSTDPLFGANYGYTF
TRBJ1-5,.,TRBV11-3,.,TGTGCCAGCAGCTTGGGGACTAGCGGGGGCGAGACCCAGCATTTT,CASSLGTSGGETQHF
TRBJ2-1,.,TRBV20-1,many,TGCAGGCTCCTACGGCAGGGGAGAGGTGAGCAGTTCTTC,CRLLRQGRGEQFF
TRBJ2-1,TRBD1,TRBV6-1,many,TGTGCCAGCAGGGGACAGGAGTCCTACAATGAGCAGTTCTTC,CASRGQESYNEQFF
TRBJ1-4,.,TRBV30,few,TGTGCCTGGAGTACCGGGACAAGAGAAAAACTGTTTTTT,CAWSTGTREKLFF
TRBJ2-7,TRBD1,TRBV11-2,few,TGTGCCAGCAGCTTAATCGAACAGGGGTACGAGCAGTACTTC,CASSLIEQGYEQYF
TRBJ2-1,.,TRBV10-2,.,TGCGCCACTGGATGGGCCAGCTACAATGAGCAGTTCTTC,CATGWASYNEQFF
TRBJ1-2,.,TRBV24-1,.,TGTGCCACCAGTTTACTCCCACTCTATGGGAGGCCCTTC,CATSLLPLYGRPF
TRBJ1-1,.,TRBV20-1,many,TGCAGTGCTAGAGGCGGGGCAGGGAACACTGAAGCTTTCTTT,CSARGGAGNTEAFF
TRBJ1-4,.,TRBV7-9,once,TGTGCCAGCAGCCATCCTCGGGGCCTTAATGAAAAACTGTTTTTT,CASSHPRGLNEKLFF
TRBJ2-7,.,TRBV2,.,TGTGCCTGCAAAGGGTTAGCCTCCTACGAGCAGTACTTC,CACKGLASYEQYF
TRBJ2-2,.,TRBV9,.,TGTGCCAGCAGCGCAACCGAGGCCGGGGAGCTGTTTTTT,CASSATEAGELFF
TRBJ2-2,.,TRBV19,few,TGTGCCAGCCGACTAGTTTGGGACACCGGGGAGCTGTTTTTT,CASRLVWDTGELFF
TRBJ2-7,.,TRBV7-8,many,TGTGCCAGCAGCCCACAAGGCTATTACTACGAGCAGTACTTC,CASSPQGYYYEQYF
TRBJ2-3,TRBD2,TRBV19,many,TGTGCCAGTAGTATAGCCCTAGCGGGAGGGCCTAGCACAGATACGCAGTATTTT,CASSIALAGGPSTDTQYF
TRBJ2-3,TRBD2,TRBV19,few,TGTGCCAGTAGTCACCCTAGCGGGAGTTTCACAGATACGCAGTATTTT,CASSHPSGSFTDTQYF
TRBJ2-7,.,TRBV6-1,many,TGTGCCAGCAGTGGGTTTACAGGGCGGGAGCAGTACTTC,CASSGFTGREQYF
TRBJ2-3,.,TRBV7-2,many,TGTGCCAGCAGACTAGCCGCGGATACGCAGTATTTT,CASRLAADTQYF
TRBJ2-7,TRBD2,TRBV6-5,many,TGTGCCAGCAGTTATCTAGCGGGGGGCTCCTACGAGCAGTACTTC,CASSYLAGGSYEQYF
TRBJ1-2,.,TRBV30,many,TGTGCCTGGAGTGTATCCAGGGGTCGTTTGAGTGGCTACACCTTC,CAWSVSRGRLSGYTF
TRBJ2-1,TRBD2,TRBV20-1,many,TGCAGTGCTAGAGATCTAGCGGGAGGTAACAATGAGCAGTTCTTC,CSARDLAGGNNEQFF
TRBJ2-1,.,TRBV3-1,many,TGTGCCAGCAGCCACCGACAGCGCTCCTACAATGAGCAGTTCTTC,CASSHRQRSYNEQFF
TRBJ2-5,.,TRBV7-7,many,TGTGCTAGCAGCTTAGGCCCTAGGCCGGAGACCCAGTACTTC,CASSLGPRPETQYF
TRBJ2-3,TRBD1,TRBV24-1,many,TGTGCCATCCAGGGACAGCATAAAAATACGCAGTATTTT,CAIQGQHKNTQYF
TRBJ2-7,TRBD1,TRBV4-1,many,TGCGCCAGCAGCCAAGCGCGGACAGGGGGCTACGAGCAGTACTTC,CASSQARTGGYEQYF
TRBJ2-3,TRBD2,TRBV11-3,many,TGTGCCAGCAGCTTCGGGCTAGCGGGGACCACAGATACGCAGTATTTT,CASSFGLAGTTDTQYF
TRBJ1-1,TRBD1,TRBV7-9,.,TGTGCCAGCAGCCCGGGGCAGGGGGCGAGATCTTTCTTT,CASSPGQGARSFF
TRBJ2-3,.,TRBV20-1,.,TGCAGTGGAAAACATTACACAGATACGCAGTATTTT,CSGKHYTDTQYF
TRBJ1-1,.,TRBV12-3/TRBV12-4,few,TGTGCCAGCGCTAGAGGTAGGGGCTCAGCTTTCTTT,CASARGRGSAFF
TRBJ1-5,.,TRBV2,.,TGTGCCAGCAGAGTCAGGGACGGAGGCTTCAATCAGCCCCAGCATTTT,CASRVRDGGFNQPQHF
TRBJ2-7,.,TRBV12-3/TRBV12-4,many,TGTGCCAGCAGGATATCCTACGAGCAGTACTTC,CASRISYEQYF
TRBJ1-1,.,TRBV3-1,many,TGTGCCAGCAGCCACAGGGGAGGAAACACTGAAGCTTTCTTT,CASSHRGGNTEAFF
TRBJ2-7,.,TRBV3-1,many,TGTGCCAGCAGCCAAGGGGGCGAGCAGTACTTC,CASSQGGEQYF
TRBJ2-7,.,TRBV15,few,TGTGCCACCAGCAGAGACAAACCCGGGACGATACTTTCCTACGAGCAGTACTTC,CATSRDKPGTILSYEQYF
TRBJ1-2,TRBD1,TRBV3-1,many,TGTGCCAGCAGCCAAGGCTTGACAGGGGGCATCAGTGGCTACACCTTC,CASSQGLTGGISGYTF
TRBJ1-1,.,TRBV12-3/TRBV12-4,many,TGTGCCAGCAGTTTCGCGGGCCTGAACACTGAAGCTTTCTTT,CASSFAGLNTEAFF
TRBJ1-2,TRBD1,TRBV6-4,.,TGTGCCAGCAGTGAGCGGGACAGCGGCTATGGCTACACCTTC,CASSERDSGYGYTF